These T cell receptor beta chains were read from a single sample in a study of blood T cell repertoires in COVID-19. Clones were sequenced by immunoSEQ multiplex PCR, and TCRdb holds only the in-frame ones, with some missing. Of 120,000 to 150,000 clones detected, 88% appear once; the ten largest clones hold 2.3%. The sample taken for sequencing was peripheral blood. All receptors come from a human donor in a cohort sampled during active COVID-19. CDR3s include the opening cysteine and the closing phenylalanine or tryptophan. D genes are given only for firm matches. Clone size is shown for a subset of rows, as once, few, many or a class of expanded clone.

D: .; size: .; J: TRBJ1-1; V: TRBV7-3; DNA: TGTGCCAGCAGCCAGGGGCCGAACACTGAAGCTTTCTTT; CDR3: CASSQGPNTEAFF
D: .; size: .; J: TRBJ1-1; V: TRBV18; DNA: TGTGCCAGCTCACCACCGGGACACGGCCCTTGGAACACTGAAGCTTTCTTT; CDR3: CASSPPGHGPWNTEAFF
D: TRBD2; size: .; J: TRBJ2-2; V: TRBV11-2; DNA: TGTGCCAGCAGCTTGAGCGGGAGGGAGACCGGGGAGCTGTTTTTT; CDR3: CASSLSGRETGELFF
D: TRBD2; size: .; J: TRBJ2-5; V: TRBV30; DNA: TGTGCCTGGAGTCCGTCTTTGCGGGGGGCAGAACAAGAGACCCAGTACTTC; CDR3: CAWSPSLRGAEQETQYF
D: .; size: .; J: TRBJ1-6; V: TRBV7-6; DNA: TGTGCCAGCAGCCCGCGGGGGAGCAGCGTTTCACCCCTCCACTTT; CDR3: CASSPRGSSVSPLHF
D: TRBD2; size: .; J: TRBJ2-2; V: TRBV28; DNA: TGTGCCAGCAGATACGGGGGGGGCACCGGGGAGCTGTTTTTT; CDR3: CASRYGGGTGELFF
D: TRBD1; size: .; J: TRBJ2-5; V: TRBV5-5; DNA: TGTGCCAGCAGCTCGACAGGGGCTATGGGAGAGACCCAGTACTTC; CDR3: CASSSTGAMGETQYF
D: TRBD1; size: .; J: TRBJ1-5; V: TRBV19; DNA: TGTGCCAGTAGTATCATTGACAGGGTTCTAGGTCAGCCCCAGCATTTT; CDR3: CASSIIDRVLGQPQHF
D: TRBD2; size: .; J: TRBJ2-3; V: TRBV11-3; DNA: TGTGCCAGCAGCTACTCTAGCGGGAGTTTTGATACGCAGTATTTT; CDR3: CASSYSSGSFDTQYF
D: TRBD1; size: .; J: TRBJ2-7; V: TRBV9; DNA: TGTGCCAGCAGCCCCAGAGACAGGGGGGGTAGCGAGCAGTACTTC; CDR3: CASSPRDRGGSEQYF
D: .; size: .; J: TRBJ2-6; V: TRBV2; DNA: TGTGCCGGAGGGGCTGTTCACTCTGGGGCCAACGTCCTGACTTTC; CDR3: CAGGAVHSGANVLTF
D: TRBD2; size: .; J: TRBJ2-5; V: TRBV9; DNA: TGTGCCAGCAGCAGAGGGACTAGCGGGGGCAGACAAGAGACCCAGTACTTC; CDR3: CASSRGTSGGRQETQYF
D: .; size: .; J: TRBJ2-2; V: TRBV2; DNA: TGTGCCAGCAACCCCCAGCGGGCCGGCACCGGGGAGCTGTTTTTT; CDR3: CASNPQRAGTGELFF
D: .; size: .; J: TRBJ1-2; V: TRBV4-3; DNA: TGCGCCAGCAGCCTTAGGACGGGGGGTAACTATGGCTACACCTTC; CDR3: CASSLRTGGNYGYTF
D: .; size: once; J: TRBJ2-7; V: TRBV18; DNA: TGTGCCAGCTCACCTAATCTCTACGAGCAGTACTTC; CDR3: CASSPNLYEQYF
D: .; size: .; J: TRBJ2-2; V: TRBV2; DNA: TGTGCCAGCAAAGCACTTACTAACACCGGGGAGCTGTTTTTT; CDR3: CASKALTNTGELFF
D: TRBD1; size: .; J: TRBJ1-2; V: TRBV30; DNA: TGTGCCTGGAGTGTTAAAGGACAGGGCCATGGCTACACCTTC; CDR3: CAWSVKGQGHGYTF
D: .; size: .; J: TRBJ1-1; V: TRBV19; DNA: TGTGCCAGTAGACCCCTCGGAGGATTCACTGAAGCTTTCTTT; CDR3: CASRPLGGFTEAFF
D: TRBD1; size: .; J: TRBJ1-2; V: TRBV5-1; DNA: TGCGCCAGCAGCTCCCTCGCCCCCCGGGACAGCCCGAGAGTTAACTATGGCTACACCTTC; CDR3: CASSSLAPRDSPRVNYGYTF